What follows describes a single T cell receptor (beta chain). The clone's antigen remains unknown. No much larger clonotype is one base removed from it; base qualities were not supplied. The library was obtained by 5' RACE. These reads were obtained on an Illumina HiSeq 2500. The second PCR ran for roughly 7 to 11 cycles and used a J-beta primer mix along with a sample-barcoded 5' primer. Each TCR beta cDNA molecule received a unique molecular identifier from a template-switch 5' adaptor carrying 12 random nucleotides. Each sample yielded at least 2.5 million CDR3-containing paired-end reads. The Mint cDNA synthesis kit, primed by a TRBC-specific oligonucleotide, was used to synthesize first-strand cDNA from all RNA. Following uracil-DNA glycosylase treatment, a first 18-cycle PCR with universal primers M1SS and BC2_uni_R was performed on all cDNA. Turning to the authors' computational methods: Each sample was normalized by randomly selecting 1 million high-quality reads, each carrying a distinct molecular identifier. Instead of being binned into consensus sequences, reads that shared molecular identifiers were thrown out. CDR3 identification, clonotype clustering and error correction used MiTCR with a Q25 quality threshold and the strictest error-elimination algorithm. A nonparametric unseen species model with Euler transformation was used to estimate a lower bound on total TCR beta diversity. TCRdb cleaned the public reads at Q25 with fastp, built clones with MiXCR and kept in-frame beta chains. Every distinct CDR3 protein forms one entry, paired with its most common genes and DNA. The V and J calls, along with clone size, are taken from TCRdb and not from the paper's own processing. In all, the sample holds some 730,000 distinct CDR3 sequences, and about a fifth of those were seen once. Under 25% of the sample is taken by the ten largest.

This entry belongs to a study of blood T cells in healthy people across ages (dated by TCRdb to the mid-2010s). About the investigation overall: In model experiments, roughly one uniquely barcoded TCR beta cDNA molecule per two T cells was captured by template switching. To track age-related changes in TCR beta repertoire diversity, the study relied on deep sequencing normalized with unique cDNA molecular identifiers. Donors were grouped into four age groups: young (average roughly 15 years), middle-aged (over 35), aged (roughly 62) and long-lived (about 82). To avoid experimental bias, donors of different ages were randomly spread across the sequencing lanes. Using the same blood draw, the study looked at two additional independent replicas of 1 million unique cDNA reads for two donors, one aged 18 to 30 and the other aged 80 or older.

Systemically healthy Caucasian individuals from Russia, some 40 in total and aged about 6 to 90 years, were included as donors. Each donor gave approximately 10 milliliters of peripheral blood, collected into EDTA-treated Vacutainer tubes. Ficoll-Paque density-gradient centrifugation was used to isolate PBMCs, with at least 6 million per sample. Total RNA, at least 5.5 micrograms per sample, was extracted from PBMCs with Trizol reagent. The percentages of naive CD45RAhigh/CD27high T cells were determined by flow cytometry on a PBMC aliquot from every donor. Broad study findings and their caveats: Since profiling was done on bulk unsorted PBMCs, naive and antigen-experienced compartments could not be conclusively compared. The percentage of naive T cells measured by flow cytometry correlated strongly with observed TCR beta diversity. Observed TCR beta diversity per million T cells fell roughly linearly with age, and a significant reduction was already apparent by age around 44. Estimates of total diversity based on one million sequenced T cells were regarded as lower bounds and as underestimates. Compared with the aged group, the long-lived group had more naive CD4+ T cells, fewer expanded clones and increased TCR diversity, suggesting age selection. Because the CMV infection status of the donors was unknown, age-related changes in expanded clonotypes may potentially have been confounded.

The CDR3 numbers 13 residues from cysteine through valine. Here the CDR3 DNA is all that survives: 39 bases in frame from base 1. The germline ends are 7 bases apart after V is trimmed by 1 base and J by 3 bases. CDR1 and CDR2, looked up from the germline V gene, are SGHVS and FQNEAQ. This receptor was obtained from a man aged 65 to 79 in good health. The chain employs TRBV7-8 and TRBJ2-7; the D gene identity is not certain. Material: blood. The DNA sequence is TGTGCCAGCAGCTTAGGATCAGTCTACGAGCAGTACGTC. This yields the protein CASSLGSVYEQYV.